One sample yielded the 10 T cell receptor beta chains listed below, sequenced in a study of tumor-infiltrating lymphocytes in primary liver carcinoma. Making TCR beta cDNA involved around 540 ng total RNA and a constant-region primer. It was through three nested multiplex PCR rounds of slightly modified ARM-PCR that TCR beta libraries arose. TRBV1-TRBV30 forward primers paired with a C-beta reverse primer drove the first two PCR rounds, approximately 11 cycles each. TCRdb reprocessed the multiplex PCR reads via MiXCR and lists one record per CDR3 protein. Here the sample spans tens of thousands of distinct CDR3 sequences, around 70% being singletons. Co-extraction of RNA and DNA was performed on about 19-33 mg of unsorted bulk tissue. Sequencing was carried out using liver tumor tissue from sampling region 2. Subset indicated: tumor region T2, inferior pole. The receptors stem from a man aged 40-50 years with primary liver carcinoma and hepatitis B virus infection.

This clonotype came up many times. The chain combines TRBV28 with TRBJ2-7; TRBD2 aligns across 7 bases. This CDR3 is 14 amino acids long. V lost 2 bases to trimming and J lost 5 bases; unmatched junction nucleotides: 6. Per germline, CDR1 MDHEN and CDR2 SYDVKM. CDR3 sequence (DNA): TGTGCCAGCAGTTTAGGAGCGGGACTTGACGAGCAGTACTTC. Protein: CASSLGAGLDEQYF.

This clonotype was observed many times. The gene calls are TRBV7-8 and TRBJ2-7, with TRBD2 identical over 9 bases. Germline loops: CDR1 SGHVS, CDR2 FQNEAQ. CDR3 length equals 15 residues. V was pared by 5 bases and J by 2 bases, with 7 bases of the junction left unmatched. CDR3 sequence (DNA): TGTGCCAGCAGCGCCAAGACTAGCGGCCCCTACGAGCAGTACTTC. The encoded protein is CASSAKTSGPYEQYF.

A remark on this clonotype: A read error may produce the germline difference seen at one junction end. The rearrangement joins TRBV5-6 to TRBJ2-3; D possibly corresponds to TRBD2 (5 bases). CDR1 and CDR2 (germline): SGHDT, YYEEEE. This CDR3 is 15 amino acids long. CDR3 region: CASGLRRGHGDTQYF. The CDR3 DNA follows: TGTGCCAGCGGCTTGCGCCGGGGTCACGGGGATACGCAGTATTTT.

The CDR3 nucleotides read TGTGCCAGTAGTGGACTGGAGGGTGATGAGCAGTTCTTC. This sequence encodes CASSGLEGDEQFF. The rearrangement links TRBV12-3 or TRBV12-4 to TRBJ2-1; tentatively, D is TRBD2 (6 bases). The CDR3 is made up of 13 amino acids. V was shortened by 9 bases and J by 8 bases, with 17 bases between the two germline ends.

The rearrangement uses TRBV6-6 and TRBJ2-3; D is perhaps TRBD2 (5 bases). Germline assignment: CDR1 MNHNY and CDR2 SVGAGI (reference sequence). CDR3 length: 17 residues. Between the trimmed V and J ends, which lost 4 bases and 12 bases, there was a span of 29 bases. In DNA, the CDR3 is TGTGCCAGCAGTTCCCTGGGTTTAACGGGGAGCACAGATGCACAGTATTTT. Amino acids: CASSSLGLTGSTDAQYF.

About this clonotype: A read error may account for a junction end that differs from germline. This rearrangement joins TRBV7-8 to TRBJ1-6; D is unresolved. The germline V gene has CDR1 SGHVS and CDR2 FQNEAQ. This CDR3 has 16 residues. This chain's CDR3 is CACSRPGLGDNSPLHF. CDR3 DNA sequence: TGTGCCTGCAGCCGACCCGGACTCGGGGATAATTCACCCCTCCACTTT.

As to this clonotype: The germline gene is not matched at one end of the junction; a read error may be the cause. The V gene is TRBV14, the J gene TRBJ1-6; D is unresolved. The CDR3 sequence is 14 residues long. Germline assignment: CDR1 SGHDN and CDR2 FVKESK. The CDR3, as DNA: TGTGCCAGCGGCCACTCGGGAGAAAATTCACCCCTCCACTTT. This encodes CASGHSGENSPLHF. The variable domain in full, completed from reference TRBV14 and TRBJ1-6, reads EAGVTQFPSHSVIEKGQTVTLRCDPISGHDNLYWYRRVMGKEIKFLLHFVKESKQDESGMPNNRFLAERTGGTYSTLKVQPAELEDSGVYFCASGHSGENSPLHFGNGTRLTVT.

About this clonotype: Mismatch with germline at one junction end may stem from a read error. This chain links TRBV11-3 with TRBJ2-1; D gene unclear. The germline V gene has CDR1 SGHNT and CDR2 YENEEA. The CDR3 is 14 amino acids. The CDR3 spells CASSSGVSNNELFF. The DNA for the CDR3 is TGTGCCAGCAGCTCTGGCGTCTCGAACAATGAGCTGTTCTTC.

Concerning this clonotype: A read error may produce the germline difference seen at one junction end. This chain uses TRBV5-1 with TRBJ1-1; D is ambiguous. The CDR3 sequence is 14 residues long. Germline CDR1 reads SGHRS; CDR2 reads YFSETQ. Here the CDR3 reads CPSSLDGMNTETFF. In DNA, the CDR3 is TGCCCCAGCAGCTTGGACGGCATGAACACTGAAACTTTCTTT.

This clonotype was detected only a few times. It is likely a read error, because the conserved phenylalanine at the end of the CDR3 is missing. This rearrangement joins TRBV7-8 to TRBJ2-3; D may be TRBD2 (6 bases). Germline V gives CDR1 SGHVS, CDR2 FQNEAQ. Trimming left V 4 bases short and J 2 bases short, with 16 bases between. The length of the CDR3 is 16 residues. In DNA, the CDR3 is TGTGCCAGCAGCTACGGATTAGCGGACGACACAGATACGCAGTATTAT. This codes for CASSYGLADDTDTQYY.